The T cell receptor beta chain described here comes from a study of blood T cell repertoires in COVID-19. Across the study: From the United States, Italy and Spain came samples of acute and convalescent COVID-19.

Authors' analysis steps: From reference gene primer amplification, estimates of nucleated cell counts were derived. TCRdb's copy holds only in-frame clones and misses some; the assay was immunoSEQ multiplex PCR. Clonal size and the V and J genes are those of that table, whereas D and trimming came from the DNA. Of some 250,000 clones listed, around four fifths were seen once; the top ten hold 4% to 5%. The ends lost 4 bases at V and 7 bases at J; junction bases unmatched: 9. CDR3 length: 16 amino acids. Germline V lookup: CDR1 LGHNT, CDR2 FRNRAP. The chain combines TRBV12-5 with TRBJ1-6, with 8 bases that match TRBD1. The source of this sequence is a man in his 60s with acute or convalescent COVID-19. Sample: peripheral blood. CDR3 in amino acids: CASGSPVQGGNSPLHF. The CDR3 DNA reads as TGTGCTAGTGGTTCTCCTGTACAGGGGGGAAATTCACCCCTCCACTTT.